This T cell receptor (beta chain) was recovered during a study of cytomegalovirus exposure and HLA in healthy donors (dated by TCRdb to 2016 to 2017). Looking at the study overall: A later analysis indicated that the 120 validation repertoires were generated on the platform also employed for the 666 repertoires of the first cohort. The study was designed to test whether signatures of past pathogen exposure could be identified by cataloging public T cell receptors. Along with the approximately 650-subject first cohort, a separate validation cohort of about 110 different subjects was used. High-throughput TCR immunosequencing, statistical association of individual TCRs with disease status, and machine learning were combined to predict cytomegalovirus infection status.

The donors were included in the validation cohort of over a hundred subjects, a group kept apart from the roughly 690-subject first cohort. Receptors were amplified or captured by the immunoSEQ multiplex PCR assay. Per the authors' processing: To diagnose cytomegalovirus status from the catalog of TCR beta chain sequences, a statistical classification framework was built. TCRdb holds this immuneACCESS table with in-frame rearrangements only. Some clones are missing; in checked studies, unresolved V genes explain under half, and the rest has no known cause. The DNA gave D and trimming, while V, J and clone size come from that table. This sample gives some 60,000 clones in total; about 96% of them show up just once. Just over 0.9% of the sample rests with the top ten. The research as a whole found: It was suggested by the authors that the approach could potentially be generalized to other disease states and immunological phenotypes. The classifier was reported to diagnose cytomegalovirus status with high specificity and sensitivity in both the original cohort and the validation cohort. Three of the identified cytomegalovirus-associated TCR beta chains were confirmed in vitro to be specific for cytomegalovirus antigens. The study listed 164 TCR beta chains as associated with cytomegalovirus. Most TCR sequences were observed very rarely across donors, whereas some public TCRs were present in many individuals. In a later analysis, TCRs clustered in the first cohort were found to also tend to co-occur in the roughly 130 validation repertoires, with around 94% of cluster scores above 0. A later analysis lacked HLA typing for the validation cohort, so it scored co-occurrence in that cohort across all 120 or so repertoires.

A remark on this clone: Its antigen target is currently unknown. Base quality data are lacking; no much larger clone is found one base away.

The sequenced sample was PBMCs. The source is a young man in good health and CMV-seronegative.

The nucleotides are TGTGCCAGCAGTTCCGGACAGAATTCACCCCTCCACTTT. It translates as CASSSGQNSPLHF. The V gene is TRBV27 and the J gene is TRBJ1-6, and possibly TRBD1, on 6 matching bases. According to the germline V gene (reference sequence), CDR1 reads MNHEY and CDR2 reads SMNVEV. The CDR3 covers 13 residues, taking in both the cysteine and the phenylalanine. Just CDR3 DNA is preserved here, 39 bases in frame from base 1. The junction carries 8 bases between V and J, which are trimmed by 4 bases and 7 bases respectively.